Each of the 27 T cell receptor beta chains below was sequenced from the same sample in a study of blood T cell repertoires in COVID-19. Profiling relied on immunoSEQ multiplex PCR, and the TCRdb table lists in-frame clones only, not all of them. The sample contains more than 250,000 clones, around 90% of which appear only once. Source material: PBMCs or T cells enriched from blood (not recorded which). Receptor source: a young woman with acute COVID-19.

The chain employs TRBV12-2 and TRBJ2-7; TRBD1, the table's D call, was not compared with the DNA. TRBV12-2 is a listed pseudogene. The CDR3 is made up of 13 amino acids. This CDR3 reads CASRLAGRLEQYF. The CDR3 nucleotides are TGTGCAAGTCGCTTAGCTGGCAGGTTGGAGCAGTACTTC.

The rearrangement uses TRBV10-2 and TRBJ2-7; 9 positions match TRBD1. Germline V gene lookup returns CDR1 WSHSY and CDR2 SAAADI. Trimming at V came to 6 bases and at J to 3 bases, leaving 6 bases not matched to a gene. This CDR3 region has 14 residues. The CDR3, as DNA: TGCGCCAGCAGAACCGGGACAGGGCTCTACGAGCAGTACTTC. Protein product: CASRTGTGLYEQYF.

The CDR3 DNA follows: TGTGCCAGCAGCCCTCAGGACAGACTGACTGAAGCTTTCTTT. Its translation is CASSPQDRLTEAFF. The chain links TRBV5-5 to TRBJ1-1, with a tentative D call TRBD1 (6 bases). The CDR3 has 14 residues. Germline-derived CDR1 and CDR2 are SGHKS and YYEKEE (reference sequence). Trimming took off 4 bases at V and 5 bases at J, with 15 bases between the two ends. Based on the CDR3 plus reference TRBV5-5 and TRBJ1-1, the full variable domain is DAGVTQSPTHLIKTRGQQVTLRCSPISGHKSVSWYQQVLGQGPQFIFQYYEKEERGRGNFPDRFSARQFPNYSSELNVNALLLGDSALYLCASSPQDRLTEAFFGQGTRLTVV.

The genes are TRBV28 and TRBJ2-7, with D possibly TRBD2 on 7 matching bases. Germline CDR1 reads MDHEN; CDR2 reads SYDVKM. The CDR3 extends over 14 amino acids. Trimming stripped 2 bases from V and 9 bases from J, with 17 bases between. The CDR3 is CASSLPGRGIGQYF. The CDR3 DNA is TGTGCCAGCAGTTTACCAGGGAGGGGGATCGGGCAGTACTTC.

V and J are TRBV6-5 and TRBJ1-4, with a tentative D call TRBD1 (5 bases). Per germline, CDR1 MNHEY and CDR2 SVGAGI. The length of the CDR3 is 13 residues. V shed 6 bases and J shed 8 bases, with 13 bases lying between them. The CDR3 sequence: CASRTDSGEKLFF. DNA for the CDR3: TGTGCCAGCAGAACCGACAGTGGAGAAAAACTGTTTTTT.

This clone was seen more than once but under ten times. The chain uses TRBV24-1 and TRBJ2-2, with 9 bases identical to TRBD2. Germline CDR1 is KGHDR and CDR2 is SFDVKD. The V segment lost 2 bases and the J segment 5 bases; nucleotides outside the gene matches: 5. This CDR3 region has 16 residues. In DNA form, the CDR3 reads TGTGCCACCAGTGATTCCATAGCGGGAGAAACCGGGGAGCTGTTTTTT. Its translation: CATSDSIAGETGELFF.

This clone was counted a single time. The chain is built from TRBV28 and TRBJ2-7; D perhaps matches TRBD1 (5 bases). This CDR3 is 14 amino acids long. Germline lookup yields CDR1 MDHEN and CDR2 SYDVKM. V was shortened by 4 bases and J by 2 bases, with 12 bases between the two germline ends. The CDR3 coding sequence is TGTGCCAGCAGTTCGGGCAGGGTGGCCTACGAGCAGTACTTC. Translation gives CASSSGRVAYEQYF.

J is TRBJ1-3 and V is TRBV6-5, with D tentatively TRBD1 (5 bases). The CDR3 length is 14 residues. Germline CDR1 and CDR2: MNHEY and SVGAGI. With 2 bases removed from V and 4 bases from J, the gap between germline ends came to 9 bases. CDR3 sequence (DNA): TGTGCCAGCAGTTACGCGCAGGGAGGAAACACCATATATTTT. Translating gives CASSYAQGGNTIYF.

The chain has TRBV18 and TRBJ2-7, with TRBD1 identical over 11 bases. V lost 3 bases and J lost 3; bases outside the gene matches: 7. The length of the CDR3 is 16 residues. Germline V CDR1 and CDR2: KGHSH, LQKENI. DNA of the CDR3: TGTGCCAGCTCACCCTTAGGGGACAGGGGGTACTACGAGCAGTACTTC. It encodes CASSPLGDRGYYEQYF.

The CDR3 protein is CASSSKTGQGTYEQYF. Here the CDR3 DNA reads TGTGCCAGCAGTTCTAAAACGGGACAGGGTACCTACGAGCAGTACTTC. The V gene is TRBV27, the J gene TRBJ2-7; 9 bases line up with TRBD1. The CDR3 spans 16 residues. Germline trimming cut 4 bases from V and 2 bases from J; bases unmatched to any gene: 9. Germline CDR1 and CDR2: MNHEY and SMNVEV (reference sequence).

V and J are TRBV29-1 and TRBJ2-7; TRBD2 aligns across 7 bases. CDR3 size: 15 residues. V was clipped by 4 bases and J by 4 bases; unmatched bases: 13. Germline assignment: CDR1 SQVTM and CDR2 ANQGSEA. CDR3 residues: CSVAPLGGFDYEQYF. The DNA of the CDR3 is TGCAGCGTTGCCCCGTTGGGGGGGTTCGATTACGAGCAGTACTTC.

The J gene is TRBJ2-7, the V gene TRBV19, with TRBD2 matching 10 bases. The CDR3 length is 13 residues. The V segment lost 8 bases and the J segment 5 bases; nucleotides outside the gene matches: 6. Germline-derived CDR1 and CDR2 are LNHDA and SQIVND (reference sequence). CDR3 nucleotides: TGTGCCAGTGGTCTAGCGGGAGCTAACGAGCAGTACTTC. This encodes CASGLAGANEQYF.

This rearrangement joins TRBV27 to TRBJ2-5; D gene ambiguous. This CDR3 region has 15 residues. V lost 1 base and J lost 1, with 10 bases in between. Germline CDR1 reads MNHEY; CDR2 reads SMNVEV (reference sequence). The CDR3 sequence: CASSLYPGSQETQYF. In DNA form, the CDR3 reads TGTGCCAGCAGTTTATATCCAGGTTCCCAAGAGACCCAGTACTTC.

CDR3 in DNA: TGCGCCAGCAGCCAGGGGGCCTCCTACGAGCAGTACTTC. It codes for CASSQGASYEQYF. The V call is TRBV4-1, the J call TRBJ2-7; possible D gene TRBD1, 6 bases. V was trimmed by 3 bases and J by 0 bases, leaving 6 bases between them. There are 13 residues in the CDR3. Germline V gene lookup returns CDR1 MGHRA and CDR2 YSYEKL.

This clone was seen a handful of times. As DNA, the CDR3 is TGTGCCAGCAGCCAAGGGACAGGGAATTCACCCCTCCACTTT. It codes for CASSQGTGNSPLHF. J is TRBJ1-6 and V is TRBV3-1 (or the pseudogene TRBV3-2); TRBD1 matches at 8 bases. CDR3 size: 14 residues. V was pared by 1 base and J by 7 bases, with 0 bases of the junction left unmatched. From germline, CDR1 is LGHDT and CDR2 YNNKEL (reference sequence).

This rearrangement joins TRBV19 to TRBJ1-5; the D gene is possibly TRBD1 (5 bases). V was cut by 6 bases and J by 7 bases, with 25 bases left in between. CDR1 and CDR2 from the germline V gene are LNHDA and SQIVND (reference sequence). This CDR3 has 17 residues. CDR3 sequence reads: CASSPFGGLSPGQPQHF. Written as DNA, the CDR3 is TGTGCCAGTAGCCCCTTCGGGGGACTCTCCCCGGGGCAGCCCCAGCATTTT.

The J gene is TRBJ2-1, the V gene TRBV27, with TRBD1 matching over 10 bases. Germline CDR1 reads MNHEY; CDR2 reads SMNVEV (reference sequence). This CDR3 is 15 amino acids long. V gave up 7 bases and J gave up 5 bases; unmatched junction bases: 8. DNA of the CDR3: TGTGCCAGCACCCCGGGACAGGGGATCAACAATGAGCAGTTCTTC. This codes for CASTPGQGINNEQFF.

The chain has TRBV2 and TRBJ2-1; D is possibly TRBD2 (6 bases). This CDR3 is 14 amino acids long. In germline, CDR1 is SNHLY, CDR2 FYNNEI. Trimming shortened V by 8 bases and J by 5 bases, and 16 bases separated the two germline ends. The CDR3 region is CASLVWGTHNEQFF. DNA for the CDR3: TGTGCCAGCTTAGTTTGGGGGACTCACAATGAGCAGTTCTTC.

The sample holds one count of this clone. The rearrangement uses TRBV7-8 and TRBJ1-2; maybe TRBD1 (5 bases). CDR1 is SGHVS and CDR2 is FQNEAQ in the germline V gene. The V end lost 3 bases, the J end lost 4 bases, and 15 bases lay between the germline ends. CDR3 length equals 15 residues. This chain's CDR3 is CASSLVSTGGYGYTF. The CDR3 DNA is TGTGCCAGCAGCTTGGTCTCGACGGGGGGCTATGGCTACACCTTC. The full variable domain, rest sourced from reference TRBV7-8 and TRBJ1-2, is GAGVSQSPRYKVAKRGQDVALRCDPISGHVSLFWYQQALGQGPEFLTYFQNEAQLDKSGLPSDRFFAERPEGSVSTLKIQRTQQEDSAVYLCASSLVSTGGYGYTFGSGTRLTVV.

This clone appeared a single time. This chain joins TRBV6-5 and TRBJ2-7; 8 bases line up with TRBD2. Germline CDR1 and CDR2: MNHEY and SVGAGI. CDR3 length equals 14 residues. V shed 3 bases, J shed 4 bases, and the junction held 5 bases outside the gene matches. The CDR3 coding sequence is TGTGCCAGCAGTTATACTAGCGGAATGTACGAGCAGTACTTC. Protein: CASSYTSGMYEQYF.

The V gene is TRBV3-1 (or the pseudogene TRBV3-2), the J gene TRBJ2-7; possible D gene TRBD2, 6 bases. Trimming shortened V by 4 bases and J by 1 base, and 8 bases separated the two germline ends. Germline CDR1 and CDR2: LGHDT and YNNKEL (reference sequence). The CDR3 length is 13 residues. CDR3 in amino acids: CASSPGTSYEQYF. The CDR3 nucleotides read TGTGCCAGCAGCCCCGGGACTTCCTACGAGCAGTACTTC.

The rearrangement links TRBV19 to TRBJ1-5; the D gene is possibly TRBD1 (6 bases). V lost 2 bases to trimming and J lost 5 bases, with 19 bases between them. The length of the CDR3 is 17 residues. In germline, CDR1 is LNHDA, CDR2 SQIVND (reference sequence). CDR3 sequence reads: CASSIISSGQSYQPQHF. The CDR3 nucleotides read TGTGCCAGTAGTATAATAAGTTCAGGACAGTCCTATCAGCCCCAGCATTTT.

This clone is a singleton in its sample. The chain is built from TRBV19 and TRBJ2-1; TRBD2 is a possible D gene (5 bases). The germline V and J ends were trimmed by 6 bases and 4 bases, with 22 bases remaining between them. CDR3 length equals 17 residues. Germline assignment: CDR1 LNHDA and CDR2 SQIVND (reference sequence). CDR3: CASRPTHGGYQYNEQFF. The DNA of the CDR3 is TGTGCCAGTAGGCCGACCCACGGAGGCTACCAATACAATGAGCAGTTCTTC.

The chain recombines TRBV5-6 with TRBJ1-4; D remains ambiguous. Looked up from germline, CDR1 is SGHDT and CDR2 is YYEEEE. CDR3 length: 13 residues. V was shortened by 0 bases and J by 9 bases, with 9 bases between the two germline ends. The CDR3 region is CASSLDRVQKLFF. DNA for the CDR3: TGTGCCAGCAGCTTGGACAGAGTCCAAAAACTGTTTTTT.

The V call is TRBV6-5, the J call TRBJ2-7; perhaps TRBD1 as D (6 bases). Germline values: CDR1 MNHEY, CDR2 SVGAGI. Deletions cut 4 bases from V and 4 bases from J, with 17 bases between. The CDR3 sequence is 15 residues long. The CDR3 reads CASSSDRKINYEQYF. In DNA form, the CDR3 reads TGTGCCAGCAGTTCCGACAGGAAGATTAATTACGAGCAGTACTTC.

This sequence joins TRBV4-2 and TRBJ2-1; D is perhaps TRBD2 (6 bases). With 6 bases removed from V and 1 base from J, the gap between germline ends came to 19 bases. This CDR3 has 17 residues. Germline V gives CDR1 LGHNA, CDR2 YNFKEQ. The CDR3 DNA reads TGTGCCAGCAGTAGAGAGGAGGGGAGCAATTCCTACAATGAGCAGTTCTTC. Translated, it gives CASSREEGSNSYNEQFF.

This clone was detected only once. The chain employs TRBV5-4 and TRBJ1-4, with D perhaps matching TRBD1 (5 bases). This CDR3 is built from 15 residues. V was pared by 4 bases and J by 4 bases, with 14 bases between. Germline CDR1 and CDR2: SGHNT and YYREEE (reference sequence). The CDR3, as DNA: TGTGCCAGCAGCCCTCAAGTAGGGGATAATGAAAAACTGTTTTTT. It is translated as CASSPQVGDNEKLFF.